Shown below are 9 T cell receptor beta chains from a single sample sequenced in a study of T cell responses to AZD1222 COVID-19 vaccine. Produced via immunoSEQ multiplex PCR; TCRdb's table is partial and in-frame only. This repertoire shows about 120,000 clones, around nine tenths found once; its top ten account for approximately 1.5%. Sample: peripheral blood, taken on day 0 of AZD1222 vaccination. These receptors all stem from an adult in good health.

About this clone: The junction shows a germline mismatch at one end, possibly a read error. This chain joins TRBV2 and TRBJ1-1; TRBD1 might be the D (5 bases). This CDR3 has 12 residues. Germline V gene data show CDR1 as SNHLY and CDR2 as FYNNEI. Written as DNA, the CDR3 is TGTGCCAGCCGTGAAGGGGTAACTGAAGCTTTCTTT. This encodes CASREGVTEAFF.

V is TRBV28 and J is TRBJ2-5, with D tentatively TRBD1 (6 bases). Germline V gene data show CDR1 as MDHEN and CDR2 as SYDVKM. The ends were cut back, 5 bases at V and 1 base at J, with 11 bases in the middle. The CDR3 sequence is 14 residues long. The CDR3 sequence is CASSAVQGQETQYF. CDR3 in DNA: TGTGCCAGCAGTGCTGTACAGGGCCAAGAGACCCAGTACTTC.

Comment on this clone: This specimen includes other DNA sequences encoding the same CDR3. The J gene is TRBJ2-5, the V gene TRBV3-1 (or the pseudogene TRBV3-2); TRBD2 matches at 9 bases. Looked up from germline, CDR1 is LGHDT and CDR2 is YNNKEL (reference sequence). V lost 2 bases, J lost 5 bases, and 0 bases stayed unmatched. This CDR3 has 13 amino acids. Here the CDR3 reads CASSQSGGETQYF. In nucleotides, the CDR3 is TGTGCCAGCAGCCAAAGCGGGGGGGAGACCCAGTACTTC.

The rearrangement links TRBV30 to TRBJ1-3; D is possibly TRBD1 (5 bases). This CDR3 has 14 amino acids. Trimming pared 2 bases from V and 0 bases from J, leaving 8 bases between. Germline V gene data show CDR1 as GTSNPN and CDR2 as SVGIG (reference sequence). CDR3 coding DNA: TGTGCCTGGAGTCGGGGGTACTCTGGAAACACCATATATTTT. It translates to CAWSRGYSGNTIYF.

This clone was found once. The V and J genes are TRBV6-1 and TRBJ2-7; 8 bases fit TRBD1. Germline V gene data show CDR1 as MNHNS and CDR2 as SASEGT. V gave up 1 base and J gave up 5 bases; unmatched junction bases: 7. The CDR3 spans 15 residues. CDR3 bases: TGTGCCAGCAGTGAAGGGACAGGGCGTATCCACGAGCAGTACGTC. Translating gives CASSEGTGRIHEQYV.

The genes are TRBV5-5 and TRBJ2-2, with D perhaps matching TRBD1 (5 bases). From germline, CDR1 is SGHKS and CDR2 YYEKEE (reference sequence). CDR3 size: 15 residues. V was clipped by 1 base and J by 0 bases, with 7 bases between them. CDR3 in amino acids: CASSLQGSNTGELFF. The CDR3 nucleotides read TGTGCCAGCAGCTTGCAGGGCTCGAACACCGGGGAGCTGTTTTTT.

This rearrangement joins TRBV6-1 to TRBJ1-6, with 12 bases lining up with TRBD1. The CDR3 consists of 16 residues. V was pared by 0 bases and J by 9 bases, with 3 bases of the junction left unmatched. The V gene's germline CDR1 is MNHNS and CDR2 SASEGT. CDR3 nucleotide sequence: TGTGCCAGCAGTGAAGCTCCGGGACAGGGGGCTTCACCCCTCCACTTT. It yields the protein CASSEAPGQGASPLHF.

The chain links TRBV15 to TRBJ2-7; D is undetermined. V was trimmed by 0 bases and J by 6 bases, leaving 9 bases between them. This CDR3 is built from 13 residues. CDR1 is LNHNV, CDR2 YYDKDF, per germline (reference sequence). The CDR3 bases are TGTGCCACCAGCAGAGATCCCGGTAGCGAGCAGTACTTC. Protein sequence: CATSRDPGSEQYF.

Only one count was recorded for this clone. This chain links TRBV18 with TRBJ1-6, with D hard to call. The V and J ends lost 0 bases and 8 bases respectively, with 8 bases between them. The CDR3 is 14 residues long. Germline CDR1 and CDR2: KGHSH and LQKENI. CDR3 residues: CASSPPNGDSPLHF. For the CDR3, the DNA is TGTGCCAGCTCACCACCGAACGGGGATTCACCCCTCCACTTT.